The 5 T cell receptor beta chains listed next were all sequenced from one sample in a study of T cells after yellow fever vaccination (dated 2019 in TCRdb). Explained via the paper, the treatment or condition label denotes: live attenuated yellow fever vaccine strain. Library prep was done by 5' RACE. The listed sequencing device is Illumina HiSeq 2500. Starting from the raw public reads, TCRdb applied fastp trimming at Q25, assembled clones with MiXCR and retained in-frame beta chains. Every entry covers one CDR3 protein and lists the most common genes and DNA from its rows. The sample table contains tens of thousands of distinct CDR3 sequences; only one count was recorded for around 6.2% of them. Over 2% of the sample is in the top ten clones. This sample comprised CD4+ T cells sorted from PBMCs, obtained less than 18 days after the first yellow fever vaccination. Every receptor here comes from a man aged 18 to 30 who received the YFV17D yellow fever vaccine.

This clonotype was observed many times. This may come from a read error, since a much larger clone is one base off. The rearrangement joins TRBV5-1 to TRBJ2-5; D not certain. The germline V gene has CDR1 SGHRS and CDR2 YFSETQ. The CDR3 contains 11 residues. Trimming shortened V by 4 bases and J by 1 base, and 2 bases separated the two germline ends. The CDR3, as DNA: TGCGCCAGCAGCGTCCAAGAGACCCAGTACTTC. Translating gives CASSVQETQYF.

The sample holds many counts of this clonotype. V is TRBV5-1 and J is TRBJ1-2; D remains ambiguous. Germline assignment: CDR1 SGHRS and CDR2 YFSETQ. The CDR3 length is 14 residues. The V and J ends lost 0 bases and 3 bases respectively, with 9 bases between them. CDR3 amino acids: CASSLAGFDYGYTF. DNA for the CDR3: TGCGCCAGCAGCTTGGCCGGCTTTGACTATGGCTACACCTTC.

This clonotype has ten or more counts. The chain recombines TRBV12-3 or TRBV12-4 with TRBJ1-1; D is perhaps TRBD1 (5 bases). The CDR3 has 14 residues. V was clipped by 3 bases and J by 2 bases, with 10 bases between them. Written as DNA, the CDR3 is TGTGCCAGCAGTTTCGATGACAGAAACACTGAAGCTTTCTTT. Translating it yields CASSFDDRNTEAFF.

This clonotype was found many times. This CDR3 is CASSLRRNTIYF. CDR3 DNA: TGTGCCAGCAGCTTGCGGAGAAACACCATATATTTT. This sequence joins TRBV5-6 and TRBJ1-3; D gene uncertain. CDR3 length: 12 amino acids. Germline lookup yields CDR1 SGHDT and CDR2 YYEEEE. The V gene lost 1 base and the J gene lost 5 bases, with 4 bases spanning the gap.

Remarks on this clonotype: A read error may be the cause here, since a much bigger clone is one base away. The chain links TRBV20-1 to TRBJ2-3; TRBD2 matches 8 bases. This CDR3 is 15 amino acids long. Germline CDR1 and CDR2: DFQATT and SNEGSKA (reference sequence). The CDR3 here is CSAGDPGGPGDTQYF. DNA for the CDR3: TGCAGTGCTGGAGATCCGGGGGGGCCAGGAGATACGCAGTATTTT.